This T cell receptor (beta chain) appears in the sequencing data of a study of CD8+ T cells in alopecia areata. There are a few counts of this clone. Reverse transcribed after extraction, RNA yielded cDNA as the sequencing template. Using immunoSEQ multiplex PCR, the repertoire was profiled, and TCRdb retains in-frame clones only, with some absent. The sample gives under 150,000 clones, roughly three fifths of which show up once; roughly 3.5% is in the top ten. Treatment specified: oral pan-JAK inhibitor, 5-10 mg twice daily. Those with alopecia areata gave lesional scalp punch biopsies and peripheral blood. This sample comprised CD4+ T cells sorted from blood, obtained at week 24, from a patient treated with tofacitinib. The clonotype comes from a human donor with alopecia areata.

For the CDR3, the DNA is TGTGCCAGCAGTACACGACAGGGGAGATATAATTCACCCCTCCACTTT. This encodes CASSTRQGRYNSPLHF. This chain joins TRBV28 and TRBJ1-6, with 8 bases matching TRBD1. The germline gives CDR1 MDHEN, CDR2 SYDVKM. This CDR3 comprises 16 residues. V lost 5 bases, J lost 4 bases, and 7 bases stayed unmatched.